The following is a TCR beta chain sequence with its context. Its antigen is currently not known. No qualities accompany the bases; no much larger clone lies one base away. This record comes from a study of blood T cell repertoires in COVID-19 (TCRdb year 2020). For the study in its entirety: The collaborator samples originated in the United States, Italy and Spain and spanned the acute and convalescent phases of COVID-19. The material from the prospective study consisted of cDNA or gDNA derived from T cells, B-cell-depleted T cells, or PBMCs. The dataset comprised deeply sampled blood TCRbeta repertoires from subjects exposed to, actively infected with, or recovered from COVID-19. The repertoires were made available in a free public database intended to serve as a resource for research on the immune response to SARS-CoV-2. The samples were drawn from two sources: the first 160 participants of the ongoing ImmuneRACE study, and over 1,000 subjects contributed by 6 global collaborators. A de-identified subject ID, COVID-19 status, age in years and sex were almost always included in the sample metadata. Where available, HLA class I and class II types were taken from metadata supplied by the sample provider and were not determined by assay-based typing.

TCRbeta CDR3 regions were amplified from genomic DNA using the immunoSEQ Assay, a bias-controlled multiplex PCR. Per the source publication's procedure: The number of nucleated cells in each sample was estimated by amplification of reference gene primers within the assay. To quantify the absolute abundance of each unique TCRbeta CDR3 rearrangement, sequence reads were collapsed and filtered. Productive Simpson clonality was computed per sample as the square root of Simpson's diversity index over productive rearrangements. Entries here come from immuneACCESS through TCRdb and include only in-frame sequences with V and J called. Some clones fail to appear in such tables; in the studies checked, an unresolved V gene covers under half of the shortfall, and the cause of the remainder is unknown. Clone size and V and J calls were adopted from that table, with D and trimming inferred from the DNA. The sample data list 75,000 to 100,000 clones, and 81% of these were observed just once. About 4.5% of the sample lies in the top ten.

Beyond this particular receptor, the publication reports: The quantity of clinical and demographic metadata differed by source and by participant and was supplied without curation.

Each collaborating institution followed its own protocols to collect whole blood in K2EDTA tubes. Collaborator samples were shipped for TCRbeta analysis as frozen whole blood, isolated PBMCs, or DNA extracted from either sample type. Between the V and J ends, shortened by 4 bases and 4 bases respectively, the junction contains 11 bases. From cysteine to phenylalanine, the CDR3 is 14 amino acids long. Only the CDR3 part of the read is kept: 42 bases, read in frame from the first base. The germline V gene (reference sequence) provides CDR1 MNHNY and CDR2 SVGAGI. Specimen: peripheral blood. The source is a man aged 55 to 69 with acute or convalescent COVID-19. The sequence joins TRBV6-6 to TRBJ1-3, with the D gene uncertain. The CDR3 protein is CASSFPGTGNTIYF. The bases read TGTGCCAGCAGTTTTCCGGGAACGGGAAACACCATATATTTT.